The present T cell receptor beta chain was sequenced within a study of T cells after yellow fever vaccination. There are many counts of this clonotype. The CDR3 extends over 15 amino acids. Unmatched junction bases numbered 4, after V lost 1 base and J lost 4 bases. Germline assignment: CDR1 SGDLS and CDR2 YYNGEE. TCRdb analysed the 5' RACE reads with MiXCR anew, one entry per CDR3 protein. The sample carries about 360,000 distinct CDR3 sequences, 6.2% recorded once. Here the sequenced sample was PBMCs, taken 5 days after the yellow fever booster vaccination. This rearrangement joins TRBV9 to TRBJ2-2; TRBD2 matches 7 bases. The sequence was obtained from a man under 40 who received the YFV17D yellow fever vaccine. Here the CDR3 reads CASSVSGRFTGELFF. As DNA, the CDR3 is TGTGCCAGCAGCGTATCCGGGAGGTTCACCGGGGAGCTGTTTTTT.